Listed here are 32 T cell receptor beta chains from one sample, sequenced in a study of blood T cell repertoires in COVID-19. Generated by immunoSEQ multiplex PCR, the TCRdb table keeps only in-frame clones and is missing some. The data hold 40,000 to 50,000 clones, with about 88% observed a single time. Sequenced sample: PBMCs or T cells enriched from blood (not recorded which). These TCRs come from a woman in her 50s who had recovered from COVID-19.

The J gene is TRBJ1-5, the V gene TRBV19, with a weak D call TRBD1 (5 bases). Trimming took off 1 base at V and 1 base at J, with 8 bases between the two ends. The V gene's germline CDR1 is LNHDA and CDR2 SQIVND (reference sequence). CDR3 length equals 15 residues. The CDR3 sequence is CASSIGRGSNQPQHF. The CDR3 DNA follows: TGTGCCAGTAGTATAGGGCGGGGGAGCAATCAGCCCCAGCATTTT.

CDR3 protein: CASSIQGTDTQYF. The CDR3 region has the DNA TGTGCCAGTAGTATTCAGGGTACAGATACGCAGTATTTT. The rearrangement uses TRBV19 and TRBJ2-3; maybe TRBD1 (5 bases). The germline V gene has CDR1 LNHDA and CDR2 SQIVND (reference sequence). The CDR3 contains 13 residues. V lost 3 bases, J lost 3 bases, and 7 bases lay in between. Combining the CDR3 with reference TRBV19 and TRBJ2-3 gives the whole variable domain DGGITQSPKYLFRKEGQNVTLSCEQNLNHDAMYWYRQDPGQGLRLIYYSQIVNDFQKGDIAEGYSVSREKKESFPLTVTSAQKNPTAFYLCASSIQGTDTQYFGPGTRLTVL.

The rearrangement joins TRBV5-4 to TRBJ1-3; 9 bases agree with TRBD1. Germline V gives CDR1 SGHNT, CDR2 YYREEE (reference sequence). There are 16 residues in the CDR3. With 7 bases clipped from V and 8 bases from J, the junction kept 16 bases outside the gene matches. CDR3 nucleotide sequence: TGTGCCAGCGCCTCCGGGACAGGGACTACATTGGACACCATATATTTT. Protein sequence: CASASGTGTTLDTIYF.

V usage is TRBV4-3 and J usage is TRBJ2-1, with 13 nucleotides matching TRBD2. J lost 4 bases, V lost 4 bases, and 7 bases had no gene match. The V gene's germline CDR1 is LGHNA and CDR2 YSLEER. The CDR3 covers 17 residues. Here the CDR3 DNA reads TGCGCCAGCAGCCCCCTGGTACTAGCGGGAGGGTACAATGAGCAGTTCTTC. Its protein product is CASSPLVLAGGYNEQFF.

The sample holds one count of this clone. The chain employs TRBV28 and TRBJ2-7; TRBD1 agrees at 9 bases. The CDR3 runs 16 residues. Trimming at V came to 5 bases and at J to 4 bases, leaving 12 bases not matched to a gene. The germline CDR1 and CDR2 sequences are MDHEN and SYDVKM. This CDR3 is CASSTPGQGRPYEQYF. As DNA, the CDR3 is TGTGCCAGCAGTACCCCCGGACAGGGGAGACCGTACGAGCAGTACTTC.

The chain uses TRBV2 and TRBJ2-6; TRBD1 agrees at 7 bases. The CDR3 spans 17 residues. Trimming removed 4 bases from V and 4 bases from J; junction bases left unmatched: 10. Germline V CDR1 and CDR2: SNHLY, FYNNEI. The CDR3 reads CASSATGQASGANVLTF. The CDR3 DNA sequence: TGTGCCAGCAGTGCCACTGGACAGGCGTCGGGGGCCAACGTCCTGACTTTC.

The chain joins TRBV30 to TRBJ1-1; no clear D gene. This CDR3 spans 13 amino acids. The germline gives CDR1 GTSNPN, CDR2 SVGIG (reference sequence). Trimming shortened V by 0 bases and J by 1 base, and 6 bases separated the two germline ends. Here the CDR3 reads CAWSVGGNTEAFF. The CDR3 DNA follows: TGTGCCTGGAGTGTAGGCGGGAACACTGAAGCTTTCTTT.

The rearrangement links TRBV19 to TRBJ2-5; 7 bases are shared with TRBD1. This CDR3 has 12 residues. With 4 bases clipped from V and 5 bases from J, the junction kept 1 base outside the gene matches. Looked up from germline, CDR1 is LNHDA and CDR2 is SQIVND (reference sequence). The CDR3 coding sequence is TGTGCCAGTAGTAGACAGGGCGAGACCCAGTACTTC. Its protein is CASSRQGETQYF.

The chain is built from TRBV18 and TRBJ1-1, with 9 bases fitting TRBD1. Germline-derived CDR1 and CDR2 are KGHSH and LQKENI. This CDR3 is 15 amino acids long. Germline trimming cut 5 bases from V and 1 base from J; bases unmatched to any gene: 5. The CDR3 loop is CASSSRQGGNTEAFF. The CDR3 region has the DNA TGTGCCAGCTCATCCAGACAGGGGGGGAACACTGAAGCTTTCTTT.

This clone was detected only once. The chain has TRBV3-1 (or the pseudogene TRBV3-2) and TRBJ2-1; TRBD2 aligns across 7 bases. V lost 0 bases to trimming and J lost 16 bases; unmatched junction nucleotides: 12. Germline CDR1 and CDR2: LGHDT and YNNKEL (reference sequence). The CDR3 is 14 amino acids. The CDR3 reads CASSQEVAGQRLFF. Here the CDR3 DNA reads TGTGCCAGCAGCCAAGAAGTAGCGGGCCAACGACTTTTCTTC.

The chain is built from TRBV4-1 and TRBJ1-5; possible D gene TRBD1, 5 bases. V lost 4 bases and J lost 4, with 11 bases in between. CDR1 and CDR2 from the germline V gene are MGHRA and YSYEKL. The CDR3 covers 14 residues. The CDR3 sequence is CASSRRGGNQPQHF. The CDR3 DNA is TGCGCCAGCAGCCGGCGTGGGGGGAATCAGCCCCAGCATTTT.

The chain uses TRBV4-3 and TRBJ2-6; the D is unclear. The CDR3 length is 14 residues. With 4 bases removed from V and 0 bases from J, the gap between germline ends came to 4 bases. Per the germline V gene, CDR1 is LGHNA and CDR2 is YSLEER. CDR3 sequence (DNA): TGCGCCAGCAGCCTTAACTCTGGGGCCAACGTCCTGACTTTC. Its translation is CASSLNSGANVLTF.

The chain combines TRBV6-2 or TRBV6-3 with TRBJ2-7; 10 bases align to TRBD1. Germline V gene data show CDR1 as MNHEY and CDR2 as SVGEGT. The CDR3 is 15 amino acids. With V trimmed by 2 bases and J by 5 bases, 6 bases remained unmatched. For the CDR3, the DNA is TGTGCCAGCAGTTACCGGGGGACAGGGGCTCACGAGCAGTACTTC. Encoded protein: CASSYRGTGAHEQYF.

This chain connects TRBV4-2 to TRBJ2-3; perhaps TRBD2 as D (5 bases). Germline V CDR1 and CDR2: LGHNA, YNFKEQ. The CDR3 runs 14 residues. The ends were cut back, 1 base at V and 2 bases at J, with 7 bases in the middle. The CDR3 region is CASSQGRLTDTQYF. CDR3 DNA: TGTGCCAGCAGCCAAGGGAGGCTCACAGATACGCAGTATTTT.

This clone turned up a few times. This sequence joins TRBV6-5 and TRBJ1-1, with 10 positions matching TRBD1. V shed 6 bases and J 10 bases; nucleotides not matched to a gene: 8. Germline CDR1 MNHEY, CDR2 SVGAGI. This CDR3 region has 13 residues. CDR3 coding DNA: TGTGCCAGCAGGAGTGACAGGGGGCGAGGAGCTTTCTTT. Translation: CASRSDRGRGAFF.

This CDR3 is CASSERLGYEQYF. The CDR3 nucleotides are TGTGCCAGCAGTGAGAGGTTGGGCTACGAGCAGTACTTC. The gene calls are TRBV6-1 and TRBJ2-7; D unresolved. The length of the CDR3 is 13 residues. The V end was cut by 3 bases, the J end by 3 bases, with 9 bases between. Germline V gene lookup returns CDR1 MNHNS and CDR2 SASEGT.

This clone showed up just a few times. The gene calls are TRBV4-2 and TRBJ1-3; 9 nucleotides align to TRBD1. Germline lookup yields CDR1 LGHNA and CDR2 YNFKEQ. This CDR3 spans 19 amino acids. J gave up 3 bases and V 1 base, and 13 bases lay outside the gene matches. The CDR3 loop reads CASSQVPLDRGSGGNTIYF. As DNA, the CDR3 is TGTGCCAGCAGCCAAGTCCCTCTTGACAGGGGGAGTGGTGGAAACACCATATATTTT.

V usage is TRBV19 and J usage is TRBJ1-6; 11 bases align to TRBD1. V dropped 6 bases and J dropped 10; count of bases not matched to a gene: 5. CDR3 length equals 14 residues. The germline V gene has CDR1 LNHDA and CDR2 SQIVND (reference sequence). CDR3 nucleotide sequence: TGTGCCAGTAGCGGGACAGGGGGTAAATCACCCCTCCACTTT. Amino acids: CASSGTGGKSPLHF.

J is TRBJ1-1 and V is TRBV3-1 (or the pseudogene TRBV3-2); 9 bases match TRBD1. In germline, CDR1 is LGHDT, CDR2 YNNKEL (reference sequence). V was pared by 1 base and J by 5 bases, with 14 bases of the junction left unmatched. This CDR3 comprises 18 residues. In DNA form, the CDR3 reads TGTGCCAGCAGCCAAGTTCAGGGACAGGGTGAGGTTGGGACTGAAGCTTTCTTT. Its protein product is CASSQVQGQGEVGTEAFF.

Only a few counts were recorded for this clone. The chain recombines TRBV10-3 with TRBJ1-3; 7 positions agree with TRBD1. V lost 3 bases to trimming and J lost 4 bases; unmatched junction nucleotides: 21. Germline V gives CDR1 ENHRY, CDR2 SYGVKD. This CDR3 region has 20 residues. CDR3 coding DNA: TGTGCCATCAGTGAAGTGGGGTATCGGACAGGCTCCCCCGTGGGAAACACCATATATTTT. Encoded protein: CAISEVGYRTGSPVGNTIYF.

CDR3 nucleotides: TGCGCCAGCAGCTTGGAACAGGTGCCAGCTGAAGCTTTCTTT. Translating gives CASSLEQVPAEAFF. V usage is TRBV5-1 and J usage is TRBJ1-1; D is possibly TRBD1 (5 bases). Trimming stripped 0 bases from V and 6 bases from J, with 12 bases between. Germline loops: CDR1 SGHRS, CDR2 YFSETQ. The CDR3 sequence is 14 residues long. Using reference TRBV5-1 and TRBJ1-1 for the parts outside the CDR3, the full variable domain is KAGVTQTPRYLIKTRGQQVTLSCSPISGHRSVSWYQQTPGQGLQFLFEYFSETQRNKGNFPGRFSGRQFSNSRSEMNVSTLELGDSALYLCASSLEQVPAEAFFGQGTRLTVV.

The gene calls are TRBV3-1 (or the pseudogene TRBV3-2) and TRBJ2-7; 7 bases are shared with TRBD2. The CDR3 has 13 residues. Trimming removed 4 bases from V and 3 bases from J; junction bases left unmatched: 3. Germline V lookup: CDR1 LGHDT, CDR2 YNNKEL (reference sequence). The CDR3 nucleotides are TGTGCCAGCAGCCCAAGCGGGATCTACGAGCAGTACTTC. This encodes CASSPSGIYEQYF.

This sequence joins TRBV9 and TRBJ2-2; TRBD2 aligns across 7 bases. Germline V gene sequence: CDR1 SGDLS, CDR2 YYNGEE. The CDR3 contains 15 residues. V was pared by 4 bases and J by 4 bases, with 7 bases of the junction left unmatched. For the CDR3, the DNA is TGTGCCAGCAGCCGGGGGGTTGCAGGCACCGGGGAGCTGTTTTTT. It specifies CASSRGVAGTGELFF.

J is TRBJ1-3 and V is TRBV6-5; 9 bases match TRBD1. Germline assignment: CDR1 MNHEY and CDR2 SVGAGI. V was pared by 6 bases and J by 4 bases, with 4 bases of the junction left unmatched. The CDR3 totals 14 residues. The CDR3: CASRTGGSGNTIYF. In nucleotides, the CDR3 is TGTGCCAGCAGGACAGGGGGTTCAGGAAACACCATATATTTT.

V gene TRBV11-1 combines with J gene TRBJ2-5, with D possibly matching TRBD2 (5 bases). V lost 2 bases and J lost 5, with 12 bases in between. This CDR3 is built from 14 residues. CDR1 is SGHAT and CDR2 is FQDESV in the germline V gene (reference sequence). CDR3 protein: CASSLFGQRETQYF. DNA for the CDR3: TGTGCCAGCAGCTTATTCGGCCAGCGGGAGACCCAGTACTTC.

The chain combines TRBV19 with TRBJ2-6, with D hard to call. CDR3 length equals 13 residues. Trimming took off 8 bases at V and 4 bases at J, with 9 bases between the two ends. Germline V gene data show CDR1 as LNHDA and CDR2 as SQIVND (reference sequence). The CDR3 sequence: CASSSQGANVLTF. The CDR3 coding sequence is TGTGCCAGTTCCTCACAAGGGGCCAACGTCCTGACTTTC.

The chain employs TRBV5-1 and TRBJ2-2, with 9 bases matching TRBD1. With V trimmed by 8 bases and J by 4 bases, 9 bases remained unmatched. CDR3 length equals 15 residues. Germline CDR1 SGHRS, CDR2 YFSETQ. CDR3 sequence: CASSEGTGITGELFF. CDR3 in DNA: TGCGCCAGTTCGGAGGGGACAGGGATCACCGGGGAGCTGTTTTTT.

The CDR3 coding sequence is TGTGCCAGCAGTTACACCGACAGCCAGAATTCCTATGGCTACACCTTC. Protein sequence: CASSYTDSQNSYGYTF. The rearrangement links TRBV6-5 to TRBJ1-2, with TRBD1 as a possible D gene (5 bases). Germline CDR1 is MNHEY and CDR2 is SVGAGI. The CDR3 loop spans 16 amino acids. V was cut by 2 bases and J by 4 bases, with 17 bases left in between.

The rearrangement links TRBV6-5 to TRBJ1-1; D might be TRBD1 (5 bases). The CDR3 runs to 16 residues. The germline V gene encodes CDR1 MNHEY and CDR2 SVGAGI. The ends were cut back, 6 bases at V and 4 bases at J, with 21 bases in the middle. CDR3 DNA sequence: TGTGCCAGCAGCTACGGGGCGGGCAACGGGGGCACTGAAGCTTTCTTT. Translating gives CASSYGAGNGGTEAFF.

V is TRBV7-9 and J is TRBJ1-1; no definite D call. The ends were cut back, 5 bases at V and 7 bases at J, with 11 bases in the middle. This CDR3 is built from 12 residues. The germline gives CDR1 SEHNR, CDR2 FQNEAQ (reference sequence). As DNA, the CDR3 is TGTGCCAGCAGCCTGGGAGACCGTGAAGCTTTCTTT. It encodes CASSLGDREAFF.

The chain is built from TRBV18 and TRBJ2-2; a possible D gene is TRBD2 (5 bases). Germline values: CDR1 KGHSH, CDR2 LQKENI. With 6 bases removed from V and 7 bases from J, the gap between germline ends came to 15 bases. The CDR3 is 14 residues long. CDR3 DNA: TGTGCCAGCTCTCCTATCGAGGGCCACGGGGAGCTGTTTTTT. It is translated as CASSPIEGHGELFF.

The chain is built from TRBV3-1 (or the pseudogene TRBV3-2) and TRBJ2-1; 9 nucleotides agree with TRBD2. CDR1 and CDR2 from the germline V gene are LGHDT and YNNKEL (reference sequence). V gave up 2 bases and J gave up 9 bases; unmatched junction bases: 11. The CDR3 has 16 amino acids. CDR3 residues: CASSQTSASGNAEQFF. In nucleotides, the CDR3 is TGTGCCAGCAGCCAAACATCGGCTAGCGGGAATGCTGAGCAGTTCTTC.